One sample yielded the 22 T cell receptor beta chains listed below, sequenced in a study of CD8+CD57+ T cells in acquired aplastic anemia. Sequencing was done on patients that had shown CD8+CD57+ cell expansion by flow cytometry. Genomic DNA, serving as template, underwent TCR beta VDJ and CDR3 profiling. Each CDR3 protein gets one entry after TCRdb re-called the reads with MiXCR. The table records roughly 170,000 distinct CDR3 sequences, 48% of them present only once. The sequenced sample consisted of sorted CD4+, CD8+, or CD8+CD57+ T cells (not recorded which) from PBMCs. The origin of the receptors is a human donor with aplastic anemia.

The V gene is TRBV4-1, the J gene TRBJ2-2; tentatively, D is TRBD2 (6 bases). V shed 1 base and J shed 6 bases, with 24 bases lying between them. This CDR3 has 19 residues. The germline gives CDR1 MGHRA, CDR2 YSYEKL. The CDR3 loop reads CASSQGRAGWQRSPGELFF. The DNA for the CDR3 is TGCGCCAGCAGCCAAGGGAGGGCAGGGTGGCAGCGGAGCCCCGGGGAGCTGTTTTTT.

The CDR3 sequence is CAIKLAANTGELFF. CDR3 coding DNA: TGTGCCATCAAATTAGCGGCGAACACCGGGGAGCTGTTTTTT. The chain couples TRBV10-3 to TRBJ2-2, with D maybe TRBD2 (6 bases). V lost 7 bases and J lost 0, with 9 bases in between. This CDR3 contains 14 residues. Germline-derived CDR1 and CDR2 are ENHRY and SYGVKD.

This clonotype was counted many times. The chain employs TRBV11-2 and TRBJ2-2; possibly TRBD2 for D (7 bases). The CDR3 loop spans 15 amino acids. Germline CDR1 reads SGHAT; CDR2 reads FQNNGV. Trimming stripped 4 bases from V and 5 bases from J, with 14 bases between. CDR3 in amino acids: CASSSGGRRTGELFF. The CDR3 DNA is TGTGCCAGCAGCTCGGGGGGCCGTCGGACCGGGGAGCTGTTTTTT.

With regard to this clonotype: Possible read error: a much larger clone is one base away. The V call is TRBV3-1, the J call TRBJ1-6; 8 positions agree with TRBD1. V shed 3 bases, J shed 12 bases, and the junction held 10 bases outside the gene matches. CDR1 LGHDT and CDR2 YNNKEL come from the germline V gene (reference sequence). This CDR3 region has 15 residues. The CDR3 spells CASSHYPGQAEPLHF. The CDR3 bases are TGTGCCAGCAGCCATTATCCGGGACAGGCGGAACCCCTCCACTTT. The whole variable domain, filled in from reference TRBV3-1 and TRBJ1-6, reads DTAVSQTPKYLVTQMGNDKSIKCEQNLGHDTMYWYKQDSKKFLKIMFSYNNKELIINETVPNRFSPKSPDKAHLNLHINSLELGDSAVYFCASSHYPGQAEPLHFGNGTRLTVT.

The V and J genes are TRBV29-1 and TRBJ2-5; 8 positions match TRBD1. Germline V gives CDR1 SQVTM, CDR2 ANQGSEA. The trim removed 6 bases at V and 1 base at J, leaving 7 bases unmatched. The CDR3 sequence is 14 residues long. CDR3 DNA sequence: TGCAGCGTCGACCCGGGACAGGTCCAAGAGACCCAGTACTTC. This codes for CSVDPGQVQETQYF.

The chain couples TRBV7-8 to TRBJ2-7, with D perhaps matching TRBD1 (5 bases). The CDR3 has 13 amino acids. Germline V CDR1 and CDR2: SGHVS, FQNEAQ. V was trimmed by 6 bases and J by 3 bases, leaving 12 bases between them. The CDR3 DNA is TGTGCCAGCAGTAGCCGCAGGGACTACGAGCAGTACTTC. As protein: CASSSRRDYEQYF.

This clonotype was detected a few times. The rearrangement links TRBV20-1 to TRBJ1-5; possibly TRBD1 for D (5 bases). Trimming removed 6 bases at V and 4 bases at J, with 13 bases between. The CDR3 extends over 13 amino acids. Per the germline V gene, CDR1 is DFQATT and CDR2 is SNEGSKA (reference sequence). CDR3 DNA: TGCAGTGCACGGGGGGATAGTAATCAGCCCCAGCATTTT. It translates to CSARGDSNQPQHF.

As regards this clonotype: The germline gene is not matched at one end of the junction; a read error may be the cause. V and J are TRBV11-2 and TRBJ2-1; 13 bases align to TRBD2. Germline assignment: CDR1 SGHAT and CDR2 FQNNGV. There are 16 residues in the CDR3. The CDR3 sequence is CASSLGSPRSGTSGVF. The CDR3 bases are TGTGCCAGCAGCTTAGGCTCCCCAAGGTCCGGGACTAGCGGGGTCTTC. The entire variable domain, with the rest obtained from reference TRBV11-2 and TRBJ2-1, is as follows: EAGVAQSPRYKIIEKRQSVAFWCNPISGHATLYWYQQILGQGPKLLIQFQNNGVVDDSQLPKDRFSAERLKGVDSTLKIQPAKLEDSAVYLCASSLGSPRSGTSGVFGPGTRLTVL.

V and J are TRBV10-3 and TRBJ1-6; 8 bases line up with TRBD1. From germline, CDR1 is ENHRY and CDR2 SYGVKD. The CDR3 is 14 amino acids. With 10 bases clipped from V and 6 bases from J, the junction kept 8 bases outside the gene matches. The CDR3 nucleotides read TGTGCCAGCGGGGTAGGACAGGGTAATTCACCCCTCCACTTT. Its translation is CASGVGQGNSPLHF.

Ten or more counts support this clonotype. The gene calls are TRBV24-1 and TRBJ1-5, with 7 bases aligning to TRBD1. Germline V lookup: CDR1 KGHDR, CDR2 SFDVKD. The CDR3 has 15 amino acids. After removal of 2 bases from V and 7 bases from J, the junction contained 7 bases not matched to a gene. The CDR3 protein is CATSDSLAGGQPQHF. DNA for the CDR3: TGTGCCACCAGTGATTCTTTGGCAGGGGGACAGCCCCAGCATTTT.

This clonotype turned up a few times. The chain couples TRBV24-1 to TRBJ2-7; no firm D call. Trimming took 0 bases from V and 3 from J, leaving 5 bases between them. The germline V gene encodes CDR1 KGHDR and CDR2 SFDVKD. CDR3 length: 13 amino acids. CDR3 sequence (DNA): TGTGCCACCAGTGATTTGGGCAGCTACGAGCAGTACTTC. Translating gives CATSDLGSYEQYF.

J is TRBJ2-5 and V is TRBV25-1; TRBD2 matches 9 bases. The tail of the sequence fits TRBJ2-1 better, so the J call may be wrong. CDR3 length equals 12 residues. Germline CDR1 MGHDK, CDR2 SYGVNS. The CDR3 spells CASRTSGNEQFF. CDR3 bases: TGTGCCAGCAGGACTAGCGGAAATGAGCAGTTCTTC.

The chain recombines TRBV2 with TRBJ2-7; D remains unclear. CDR1 SNHLY and CDR2 FYNNEI come from the germline V gene. This CDR3 contains 13 residues. V gave up 2 bases and J gave up 5 bases, with 10 bases separating them. CDR3 region: CASSEWVGNEQYF. In nucleotides, the CDR3 is TGTGCCAGCAGTGAATGGGTTGGTAACGAGCAGTACTTC.

V is TRBV24-1 and J is TRBJ2-2; TRBD1 might be the D (5 bases). V lost 4 bases to trimming and J lost 7 bases, with 18 bases between them. Germline V gene lookup returns CDR1 KGHDR and CDR2 SFDVKD. The CDR3 runs 16 residues. The CDR3 loop is CATSDPDTFFSGELFF. The CDR3 nucleotides read TGTGCCACCAGTGACCCGGACACCTTTTTCAGCGGGGAGCTGTTTTTT.

CDR3 residues: CASSLDRVEGTQYF. The CDR3 DNA reads TGTGCCAGCAGTTTGGACAGGGTGGAAGGGACCCAGTACTTC. The chain recombines TRBV2 with TRBJ2-5, with TRBD1 matching over 8 bases. The CDR3 covers 14 residues. Trimming took 5 bases from V and 7 from J; bases not matched to a gene: 9. Germline CDR1 and CDR2: SNHLY and FYNNEI.

The chain has TRBV29-1 and TRBJ2-7; 8 bases fit TRBD2. The assigned J gene may be wrong: the sequence end matches TRBJ2-1 better. Germline V gives CDR1 SQVTM, CDR2 ANQGSEA. This CDR3 has 13 amino acids. The CDR3 nucleotides are TGCAGCGTTGGGAGCGGGAGAGGCCGTGAGCAGTTCTTC. Its translation: CSVGSGRGREQFF.

In its sample, this clonotype was seen a few times. The V call is TRBV24-1, the J call TRBJ2-3; perhaps TRBD1 as D (5 bases). Trimming cost V 3 bases and J 2 bases, with 11 bases left between them. Germline CDR1 reads KGHDR; CDR2 reads SFDVKD. The CDR3 has 15 residues. The CDR3 region is CATSDHSDTTDTQYF. In DNA, the CDR3 is TGTGCCACCAGTGATCATTCGGACACCACAGATACGCAGTATTTT.

This clonotype was recorded many times. J is TRBJ2-7 and V is TRBV20-1; D call uncertain. V was pared by 1 base and J by 7 bases, with 17 bases between. Germline-derived CDR1 and CDR2 are DFQATT and SNEGSKA (reference sequence). This CDR3 spans 14 amino acids. The CDR3 loop reads CSARAAVTSTEQYF. CDR3 in DNA: TGCAGTGCTAGAGCGGCGGTTACATCTACGGAGCAGTACTTC.

This chain joins TRBV19 and TRBJ1-2, with D possibly being TRBD1 (5 bases). CDR1 LNHDA and CDR2 SQIVND come from the germline V gene (reference sequence). V lost 9 bases and J 2 bases, leaving 7 bases between the germline ends. The CDR3 sequence is 11 residues long. In DNA, the CDR3 is TGTGCCAGCCGGGACAACTATGGCTACACCTTC. Translation: CASRDNYGYTF.

In this sample, this clonotype turned up a few times. The chain has TRBV2 and TRBJ2-2, with 7 bases lining up with TRBD1. CDR3 length: 14 residues. Trimming took 8 bases from V and 1 from J; bases not matched to a gene: 4. CDR1 SNHLY and CDR2 FYNNEI come from the germline V gene. The chain's CDR3 is CASGRQGNTGELFF. For the CDR3, the DNA is TGTGCCAGCGGAAGACAGGGGAACACCGGGGAGCTGTTTTTT.

The table lists this clonotype with a few counts. The V call is TRBV7-7, the J call TRBJ2-5; D not resolved. The germline V and J ends were trimmed by 1 base and 4 bases, with 7 bases remaining between them. This CDR3 region has 13 residues. From germline, CDR1 is SSHAT and CDR2 FNYEAQ (reference sequence). CDR3 in amino acids: CASSLVDLETQYF. DNA for the CDR3: TGTGCCAGCAGCTTAGTGGATTTAGAGACCCAGTACTTC.

This chain joins TRBV7-3 and TRBJ2-7; 9 bases are a match to TRBD1. The CDR3 is 15 residues long. V trimming: 6 bases; J trimming: 7 bases; junction bases outside the gene matches: 13. Germline-derived CDR1 and CDR2 are SGHTA and FQGTGA. The CDR3 DNA reads TGTGCCAGCAGTTCAGGACAGGGGAGGGGTGAGGAGCAGTACTTC. It encodes CASSSGQGRGEEQYF.